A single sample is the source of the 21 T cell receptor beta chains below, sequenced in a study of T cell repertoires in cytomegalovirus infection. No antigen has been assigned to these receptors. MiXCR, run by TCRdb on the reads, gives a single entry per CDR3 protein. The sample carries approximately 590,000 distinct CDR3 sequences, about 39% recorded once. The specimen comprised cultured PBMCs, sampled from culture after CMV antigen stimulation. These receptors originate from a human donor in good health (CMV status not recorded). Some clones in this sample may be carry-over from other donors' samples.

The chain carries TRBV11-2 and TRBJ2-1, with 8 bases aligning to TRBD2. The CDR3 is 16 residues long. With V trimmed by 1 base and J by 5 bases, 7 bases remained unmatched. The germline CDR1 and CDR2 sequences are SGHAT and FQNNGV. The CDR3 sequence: CASSLALAGRNNEQFF. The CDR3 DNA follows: TGTGCCAGCAGCTTAGCGTTAGCGGGGAGAAACAATGAGCAGTTCTTC.

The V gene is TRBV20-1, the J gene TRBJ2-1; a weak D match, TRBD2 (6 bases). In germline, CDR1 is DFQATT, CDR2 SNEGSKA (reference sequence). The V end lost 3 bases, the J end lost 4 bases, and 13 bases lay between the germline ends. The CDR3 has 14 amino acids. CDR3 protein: CSASDGGVYNEQFF. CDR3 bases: TGCAGTGCTAGTGACGGCGGGGTATACAATGAGCAGTTCTTC.

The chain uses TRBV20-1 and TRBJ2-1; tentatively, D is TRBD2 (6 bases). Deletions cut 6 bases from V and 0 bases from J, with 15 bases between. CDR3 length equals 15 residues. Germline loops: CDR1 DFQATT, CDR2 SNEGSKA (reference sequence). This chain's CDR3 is CSALRGAYSYNEQFF. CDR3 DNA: TGCAGTGCGCTCCGCGGGGCCTACTCCTACAATGAGCAGTTCTTC.

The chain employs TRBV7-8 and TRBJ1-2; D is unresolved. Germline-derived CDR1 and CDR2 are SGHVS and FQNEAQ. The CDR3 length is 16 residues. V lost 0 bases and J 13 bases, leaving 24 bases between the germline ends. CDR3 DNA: TGTGCCAGCAGCTTAGCGCCCAGCCCTATGGCTACCCGGCCCACCTTC. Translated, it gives CASSLAPSPMATRPTF.

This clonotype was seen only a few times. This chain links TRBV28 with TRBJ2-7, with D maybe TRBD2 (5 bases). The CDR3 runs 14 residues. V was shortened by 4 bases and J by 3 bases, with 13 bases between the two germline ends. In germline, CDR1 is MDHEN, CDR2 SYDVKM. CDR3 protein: CASSSPWGDYEQYF. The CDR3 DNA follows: TGTGCCAGCAGTTCCCCCTGGGGAGACTACGAGCAGTACTTC.

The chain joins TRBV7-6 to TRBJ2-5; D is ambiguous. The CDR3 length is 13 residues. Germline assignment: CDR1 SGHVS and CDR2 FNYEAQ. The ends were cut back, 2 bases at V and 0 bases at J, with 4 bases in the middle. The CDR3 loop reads CASSLNHQETQYF. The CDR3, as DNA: TGTGCCAGCAGCTTAAACCACCAAGAGACCCAGTACTTC. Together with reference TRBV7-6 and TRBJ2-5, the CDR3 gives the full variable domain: GAGVSQSPRYKVTKRGQDVALRCDPISGHVSLYWYRQALGQGPEFLTYFNYEAQQDKSGLPNDRFSAERPEGSISTLTIQRTEQRDSAMYRCASSLNHQETQYFGPGTRLLVL.

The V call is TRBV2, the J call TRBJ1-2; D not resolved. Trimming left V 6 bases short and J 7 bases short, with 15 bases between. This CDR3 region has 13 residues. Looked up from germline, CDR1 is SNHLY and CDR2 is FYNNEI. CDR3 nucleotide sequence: TGTGCCAGCAGAGGAGAGTTGTTTGGTGGCTACACCTTC. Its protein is CASRGELFGGYTF.

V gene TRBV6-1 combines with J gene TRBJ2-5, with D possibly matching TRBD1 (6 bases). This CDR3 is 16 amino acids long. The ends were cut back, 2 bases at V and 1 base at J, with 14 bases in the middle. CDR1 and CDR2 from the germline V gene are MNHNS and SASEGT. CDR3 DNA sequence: TGTGCCAGCAGTGAAAATTTAAGGGGGATCCAAGAGACCCAGTACTTC. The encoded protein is CASSENLRGIQETQYF.

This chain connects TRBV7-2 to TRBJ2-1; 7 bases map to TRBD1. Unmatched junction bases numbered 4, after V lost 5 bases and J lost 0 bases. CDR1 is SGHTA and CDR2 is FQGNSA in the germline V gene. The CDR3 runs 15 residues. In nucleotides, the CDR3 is TGTGCCAGCAGCCACAGGGGAGACTCCTACAATGAGCAGTTCTTC. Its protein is CASSHRGDSYNEQFF.

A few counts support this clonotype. The CDR3 region has the DNA TGTGCCAGCAGTTATAGCGGGGGGGCAGACACCGGGGAGCTGTTTTTT. Translating it yields CASSYSGGADTGELFF. The chain carries TRBV6-2 or TRBV6-3 and TRBJ2-2; 11 nucleotides align to TRBD2. This CDR3 is 16 amino acids long. V lost 3 bases to trimming and J lost 3 bases; unmatched junction nucleotides: 3. Germline V gene sequence: CDR1 MNHEY, CDR2 SVGEGT.

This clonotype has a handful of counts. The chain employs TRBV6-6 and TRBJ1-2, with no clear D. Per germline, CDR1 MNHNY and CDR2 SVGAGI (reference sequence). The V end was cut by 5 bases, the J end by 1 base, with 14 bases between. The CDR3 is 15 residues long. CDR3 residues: CASSPTWQVNYGYTF. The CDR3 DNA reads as TGTGCCAGCAGTCCTACGTGGCAGGTTAACTATGGCTACACCTTC.

The DNA for the CDR3 is TGTGCCAGCAGTCTAGACGGCGGGGGTGAGCAGTTCTTC. This translates into CASSLDGGGEQFF. The chain is built from TRBV28 and TRBJ2-1; TRBD2 agrees at 7 bases. Looked up from germline, CDR1 is MDHEN and CDR2 is SYDVKM. With V trimmed by 5 bases and J by 9 bases, 7 bases remained unmatched. The CDR3 is 13 residues long.

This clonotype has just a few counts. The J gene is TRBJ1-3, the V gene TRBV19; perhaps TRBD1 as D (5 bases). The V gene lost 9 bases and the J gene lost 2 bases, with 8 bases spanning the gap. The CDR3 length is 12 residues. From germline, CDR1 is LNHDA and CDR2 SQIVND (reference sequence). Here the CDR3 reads CASGGTGNTIYF. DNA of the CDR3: TGTGCCAGCGGGGGGACTGGAAACACCATATATTTT.

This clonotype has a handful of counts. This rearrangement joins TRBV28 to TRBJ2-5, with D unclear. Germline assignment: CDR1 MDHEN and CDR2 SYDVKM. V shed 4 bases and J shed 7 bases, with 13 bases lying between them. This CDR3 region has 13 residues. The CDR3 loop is CASSSGGSGTQYF. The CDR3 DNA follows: TGTGCCAGCAGTTCAGGCGGCTCCGGGACCCAGTACTTC.

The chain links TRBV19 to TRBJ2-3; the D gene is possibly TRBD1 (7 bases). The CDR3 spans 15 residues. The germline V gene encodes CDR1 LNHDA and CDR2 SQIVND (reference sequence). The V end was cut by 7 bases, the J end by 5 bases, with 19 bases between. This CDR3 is CASKAGGPPQDTQYF. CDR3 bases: TGTGCCAGTAAGGCAGGGGGGCCTCCACAAGATACGCAGTATTTT. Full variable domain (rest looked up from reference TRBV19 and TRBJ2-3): DGGITQSPKYLFRKEGQNVTLSCEQNLNHDAMYWYRQDPGQGLRLIYYSQIVNDFQKGDIAEGYSVSREKKESFPLTVTSAQKNPTAFYLCASKAGGPPQDTQYFGPGTRLTVL.

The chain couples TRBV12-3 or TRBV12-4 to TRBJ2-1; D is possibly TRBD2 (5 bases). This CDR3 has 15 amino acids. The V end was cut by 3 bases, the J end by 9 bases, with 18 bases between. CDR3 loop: CASSFRASSRGEQFF. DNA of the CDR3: TGTGCCAGCAGTTTTAGGGCTAGCTCCCGGGGTGAGCAGTTCTTC.

CDR3 amino acids: CSVEGPSEDTQYF. The CDR3 bases are TGCAGCGTTGAAGGCCCGAGCGAAGATACGCAGTATTTT. The chain combines TRBV29-1 with TRBJ2-3; D is ambiguous. Germline values: CDR1 SQVTM, CDR2 ANQGSEA. Trimming cost V 1 base and J 5 bases, with 10 bases left between them. The CDR3 sequence is 13 residues long.

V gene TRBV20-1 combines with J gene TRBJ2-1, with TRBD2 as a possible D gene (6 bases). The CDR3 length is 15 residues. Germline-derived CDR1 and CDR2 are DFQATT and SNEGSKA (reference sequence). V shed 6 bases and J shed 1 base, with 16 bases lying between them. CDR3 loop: CSANRGNPSYNEQFF. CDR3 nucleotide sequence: TGCAGTGCCAACCGGGGGAATCCATCCTACAATGAGCAGTTCTTC.

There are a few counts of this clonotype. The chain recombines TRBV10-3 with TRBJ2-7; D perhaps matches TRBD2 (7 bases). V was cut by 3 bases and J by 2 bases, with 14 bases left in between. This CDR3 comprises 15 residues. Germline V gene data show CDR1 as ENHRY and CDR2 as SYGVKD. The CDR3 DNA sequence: TGTGCCATCAGTGATACGGGGGGCCGCGCCTACGAGCAGTACTTC. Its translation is CAISDTGGRAYEQYF.

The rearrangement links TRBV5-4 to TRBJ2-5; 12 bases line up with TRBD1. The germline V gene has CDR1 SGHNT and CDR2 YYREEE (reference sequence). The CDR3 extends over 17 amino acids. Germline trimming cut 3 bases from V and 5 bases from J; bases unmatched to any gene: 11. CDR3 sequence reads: CASSSQPGQGAMETQYF. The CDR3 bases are TGTGCCAGCAGCTCACAGCCGGGACAGGGGGCGATGGAGACCCAGTACTTC.

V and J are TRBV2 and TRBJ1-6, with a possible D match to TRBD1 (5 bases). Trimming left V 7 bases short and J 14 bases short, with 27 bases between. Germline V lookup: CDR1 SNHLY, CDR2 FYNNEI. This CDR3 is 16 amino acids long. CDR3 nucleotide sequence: TGTGCCAGCACCCCAATTGGGGGGAATCTCGTTACTACCCTCCACTTT. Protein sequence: CASTPIGGNLVTTLHF.